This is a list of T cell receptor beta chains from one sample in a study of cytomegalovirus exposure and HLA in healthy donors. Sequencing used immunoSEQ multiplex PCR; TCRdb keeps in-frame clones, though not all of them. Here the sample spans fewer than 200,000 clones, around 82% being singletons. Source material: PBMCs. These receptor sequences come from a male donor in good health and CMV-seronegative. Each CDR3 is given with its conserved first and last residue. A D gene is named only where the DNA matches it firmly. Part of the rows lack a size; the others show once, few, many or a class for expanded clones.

CDR3 protein: CASSHLAGEYYEQYF
CDR3 DNA: TGTGCCAGCAGCCATCTAGCGGGGGAATACTACGAGCAGTACTTC
V gene: TRBV7-9
D gene: TRBD2
clone size: .
J gene: TRBJ2-7

CDR3 protein: CASSEGSGYGYTF
CDR3 DNA: TGTGCCAGCAGTGAAGGTTCGGGCTATGGCTACACCTTC
V gene: TRBV6-1
D gene: .
clone size: .
J gene: TRBJ1-2

CDR3 protein: CASSEGGNRGTDTQYF
CDR3 DNA: TGTGCCAGCAGTGAGGGCGGGAACAGGGGGACAGATACGCAGTATTTT
V gene: TRBV6-4
D gene: TRBD1
clone size: once
J gene: TRBJ2-3

CDR3 protein: CASSTRGQGAEETQYF
CDR3 DNA: TGTGCCAGTAGTACCAGGGGACAGGGGGCAGAGGAGACCCAGTACTTC
V gene: TRBV19
D gene: TRBD1
clone size: few
J gene: TRBJ2-5

CDR3 protein: CASSPQGVNTEAFF
CDR3 DNA: TGCGCCAGCAGCCCCCAAGGGGTGAACACTGAAGCTTTCTTT
V gene: TRBV5-1
D gene: .
clone size: few
J gene: TRBJ1-1

CDR3 protein: CASPNGASGANVLTF
CDR3 DNA: TGTGCCAGCCCAAATGGGGCCTCTGGGGCCAACGTCCTGACTTTC
V gene: TRBV6-1
D gene: .
clone size: .
J gene: TRBJ2-6

CDR3 protein: CSVERGGVLEQFF
CDR3 DNA: TGCAGCGTTGAACGCGGGGGAGTACTTGAGCAGTTCTTC
V gene: TRBV29-1
D gene: TRBD2
clone size: once
J gene: TRBJ2-1

CDR3 protein: CASSQDLTGLGKLFF
CDR3 DNA: TGTGCCAGCAGCCAAGACTTGACAGGTTTGGGAAAACTGTTTTTT
V gene: TRBV14
D gene: .
clone size: .
J gene: TRBJ1-4

CDR3 protein: CASSLAAWETQYF
CDR3 DNA: TGTGCCAGCAGCCTCGCAGCGTGGGAGACCCAGTACTTC
V gene: TRBV7-3
D gene: .
clone size: .
J gene: TRBJ2-5

CDR3 protein: CASSVDPPAGVQETQYF
CDR3 DNA: TGTGCCAGCAGCGTAGACCCGCCGGCGGGGGTCCAAGAGACCCAGTACTTC
V gene: TRBV9
D gene: TRBD2
clone size: .
J gene: TRBJ2-5

CDR3 protein: CAWSVLGAGEAFF
CDR3 DNA: TGTGCCTGGAGTGTCCTGGGGGCAGGGGAAGCTTTCTTT
V gene: TRBV30
D gene: .
clone size: .
J gene: TRBJ1-1

CDR3 protein: CASGRYSGGFQETQYF
CDR3 DNA: TGTGCCAGCGGCCGATATAGCGGGGGGTTCCAAGAGACCCAGTACTTC
V gene: TRBV28
D gene: TRBD2
clone size: .
J gene: TRBJ2-5

CDR3 protein: CATSLTGELFF
CDR3 DNA: TGTGCCACCTCCCTAACCGGGGAGCTGTTTTTT
V gene: TRBV7-3
D gene: .
clone size: .
J gene: TRBJ2-2

CDR3 protein: CASSGGALQETQYF
CDR3 DNA: TGTGCCAGCAGCGGGGGGGCATTGCAAGAGACCCAGTACTTC
V gene: TRBV7-9
D gene: .
clone size: .
J gene: TRBJ2-5

CDR3 protein: CSVPPGTGYSGYTF
CDR3 DNA: TGCAGCGTTCCCCCCGGGACAGGGTATAGCGGCTACACCTTC
V gene: TRBV29-1
D gene: TRBD1
clone size: .
J gene: TRBJ1-2

CDR3 protein: CASSPKQGAIEEQYF
CDR3 DNA: TGTGCCAGCTCACCGAAACAGGGGGCGATTGAGGAGCAGTACTTC
V gene: TRBV18
D gene: TRBD1
clone size: .
J gene: TRBJ2-7

CDR3 protein: CASSLGTGGLAEAFF
CDR3 DNA: TGCGCCAGCAGCTTGGGCACAGGGGGTTTGGCTGAAGCTTTCTTT
V gene: TRBV5-1
D gene: TRBD1
clone size: .
J gene: TRBJ1-1

CDR3 protein: CASSQQGARVYGYTF
CDR3 DNA: TGTGCCAGCAGTCAACAGGGGGCGCGGGTCTATGGCTACACCTTC
V gene: TRBV5-4
D gene: TRBD1
clone size: .
J gene: TRBJ1-2

CDR3 protein: CASRPGENSGNTIYF
CDR3 DNA: TGTGCCAGCAGACCGGGGGAAAACTCTGGAAACACCATATATTTT
V gene: TRBV6-6
D gene: .
clone size: once
J gene: TRBJ1-3

CDR3 protein: CASRTRDRGTEAFF
CDR3 DNA: TGCGCCAGCAGAACCCGGGACAGGGGCACTGAAGCTTTCTTT
V gene: TRBV5-1
D gene: TRBD1
clone size: .
J gene: TRBJ1-1

CDR3 protein: CASSAYPGQGREKLFF
CDR3 DNA: TGTGCCAGCAGCGCATATCCGGGACAGGGTCGTGAAAAACTGTTTTTT
V gene: TRBV7-9
D gene: TRBD1
clone size: .
J gene: TRBJ1-4

CDR3 protein: CASSLGTGGTTDTQYF
CDR3 DNA: TGTGCCAGCAGCTTGGGCACCGGGGGTACCACAGATACGCAGTATTTT
V gene: TRBV7-6
D gene: .
clone size: .
J gene: TRBJ2-3

CDR3 protein: CASSEGRYEQFF
CDR3 DNA: TGTGCCAGCTCGGAGGGAAGGTATGAGCAGTTCTTC
V gene: TRBV28
D gene: .
clone size: .
J gene: TRBJ2-1

CDR3 protein: CASSISGTALNQPQHF
CDR3 DNA: TGTGCCAGTAGTATATCCGGGACAGCTTTGAATCAGCCCCAGCATTTT
V gene: TRBV19
D gene: TRBD1
clone size: .
J gene: TRBJ1-5

CDR3 protein: CASSSGDTEAFF
CDR3 DNA: TGTGCCAGCTCATCAGGGGATACTGAAGCTTTCTTT
V gene: TRBV18
D gene: .
clone size: once
J gene: TRBJ1-1

CDR3 protein: CASSLVREETQYF
CDR3 DNA: TGTGCCAGCAGCTTGGTCCGAGAAGAGACCCAGTACTTC
V gene: TRBV5-4
D gene: .
clone size: .
J gene: TRBJ2-5

CDR3 protein: CASSPAEGVRGTEAFF
CDR3 DNA: TGCGCCAGCAGCCCAGCAGAGGGAGTCCGAGGGACTGAAGCTTTCTTT
V gene: TRBV4-3
D gene: .
clone size: .
J gene: TRBJ1-1

CDR3 protein: CASRRGDYGYTF
CDR3 DNA: TGTGCCAGCAGGCGCGGGGACTATGGCTACACCTTC
V gene: TRBV2
D gene: .
clone size: .
J gene: TRBJ1-2

CDR3 protein: CASSLESGSSYEQYF
CDR3 DNA: TGTGCCAGCAGCTTAGAGTCCGGGAGCTCCTACGAGCAGTACTTC
V gene: TRBV11-2
D gene: .
clone size: .
J gene: TRBJ2-7

CDR3 protein: CASSLAGNNEQFF
CDR3 DNA: TGTGCCAGCAGCCTAGCGGGTAACAATGAGCAGTTCTTC
V gene: TRBV6-6
D gene: TRBD2
clone size: once
J gene: TRBJ2-1

CDR3 protein: CASSQDTGFAFF
CDR3 DNA: TGTGCCAGCAGCCAGGATACAGGTTTCGCTTTCTTT
V gene: TRBV4-2
D gene: .
clone size: .
J gene: TRBJ1-1

CDR3 protein: CASSDPLSSYNEQFF
CDR3 DNA: TGTGCCAGCAGTGATCCCCTGAGCTCCTACAATGAGCAGTTCTTC
V gene: TRBV2
D gene: .
clone size: .
J gene: TRBJ2-1

CDR3 protein: CASSPSPSSYNEQFF
CDR3 DNA: TGTGCCAGCAGCCCCTCCCCGAGCTCCTACAATGAGCAGTTCTTC
V gene: TRBV6-5
D gene: .
clone size: once
J gene: TRBJ2-1

CDR3 protein: CASSLYRDRDRYGYTF
CDR3 DNA: TGTGCCAGCAGCTTGTACCGGGACAGGGACCGATATGGCTACACCTTC
V gene: TRBV5-4
D gene: TRBD1
clone size: .
J gene: TRBJ1-2

CDR3 protein: CASSLGQTPDAGELFF
CDR3 DNA: TGTGCCAGCAGCTTAGGACAGACCCCGGACGCCGGGGAGCTGTTTTTT
V gene: TRBV7-6
D gene: .
clone size: once
J gene: TRBJ2-2

CDR3 protein: CASSFGQGNGYTF
CDR3 DNA: TGTGCCAGCAGTTTCGGACAGGGGAACGGCTACACCTTC
V gene: TRBV6-5
D gene: TRBD1
clone size: .
J gene: TRBJ1-2

CDR3 protein: CASREGGTGRTLEQYF
CDR3 DNA: TGTGCCAGTAGGGAGGGTGGGACCGGAAGGACGTTGGAGCAGTACTTC
V gene: TRBV19
D gene: .
clone size: .
J gene: TRBJ2-7